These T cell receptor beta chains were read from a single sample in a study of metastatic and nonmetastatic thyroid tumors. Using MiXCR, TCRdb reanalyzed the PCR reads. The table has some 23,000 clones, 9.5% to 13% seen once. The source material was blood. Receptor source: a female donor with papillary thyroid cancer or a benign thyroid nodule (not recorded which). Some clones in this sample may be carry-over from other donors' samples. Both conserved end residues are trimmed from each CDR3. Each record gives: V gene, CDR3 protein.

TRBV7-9,ASSSWTGEKLF
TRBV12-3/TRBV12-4,ASRSGTESF
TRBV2,ASSRTAVDTQY
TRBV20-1,SAQLAGERSIQY
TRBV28,ASNYYRGGNYEQY
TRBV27,ASSFSGVGYNEQF
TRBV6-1,ASTHIQGTQY
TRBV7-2,ASSLAGLAEHLIYNEQF
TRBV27,ASRNGAGLLDQPQH
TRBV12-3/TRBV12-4,ASITEAHAYT
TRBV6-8,ASSPTGNTEAF
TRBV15,ATSRGTELRYGYT
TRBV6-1,ASIPSTGRSSPLH
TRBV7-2,ASRSGGATNEKLF
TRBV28,AISLNRCLYEQY
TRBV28,ASSSRATEAF
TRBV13,ASSRKGQNTGELF
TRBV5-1,ASSLNGGAGQPQH
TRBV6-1,ASSGVRTYEQY
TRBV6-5,ASSYVGTGVTEAF
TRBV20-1,SAAPGDYGKDTQY
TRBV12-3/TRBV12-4,ASSIIRNEQF
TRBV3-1,ASSQVRGGGQY
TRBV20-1,SARYTVGGAGGYT
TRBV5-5,ASSFTGESSAF
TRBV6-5,ASSYSTGSGNTIY
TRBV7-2,ASSFKGRELF
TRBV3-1,ASSGGPGLQF
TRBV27,ASILVPSGTAETGELF
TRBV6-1,ASSLRAGPTDTQY
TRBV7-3,ASSLIGGREYEQY
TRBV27,ASSRNPGSGDTIY
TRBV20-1,SAINPGRARETQY
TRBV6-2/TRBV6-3,ASSAPGRDTYEQY
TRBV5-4,ASSTPLGPNNEQF
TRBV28,ASSPSHGVKDTDTQY
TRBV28,ASSLFTSVLEYH
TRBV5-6,ASSLIWQPNTEAF
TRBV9,ASSVARGTNEKLF
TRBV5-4,ASSPGLAGVPGELF